The TCR beta chain described here comes from a study of blood T cell repertoires in COVID-19. V was cut by 2 bases and J by 8 bases, with 9 bases left in between. This CDR3 region has 13 residues. Per germline, CDR1 MNHNS and CDR2 SASEGT. The repertoire was sequenced with immunoSEQ multiplex PCR; TCRdb's copy has only in-frame clones and lacks some. Of approximately 390,000 clones listed, over 75% are singletons. This chain links TRBV6-1 with TRBJ1-4, with unresolved D. The receptor was derived from a woman between 40 and 50 years old with acute COVID-19. The sample taken for sequencing was PBMCs or T cells enriched from blood (not recorded which). CDR3 region: CASSEQLKEKLFF. CDR3 nucleotide sequence: TGTGCCAGCAGTGAACAGTTAAAGGAAAAACTGTTTTTT.